This T cell receptor beta chain was retrieved from a study of cytomegalovirus exposure and HLA in healthy donors. Study results and caveats: Being productive about 90% or about 30% of the time was typical of most TCR beta V segments in an earlier analysis.

The CDR3 has 11 residues. Germline V gene sequence: CDR1 DFQATT, CDR2 SNEGSKA (reference sequence). The V end lost 5 bases, the J end lost 5 bases, and 6 bases lay between the germline ends. The PCR ran on 60 Vbeta and 13 Jbeta primers. Repertoires were generated with immunoSEQ multiplex PCR, while TCRdb's copy carries only in-frame clones and drops some. This repertoire shows roughly 120,000 clones, 55% to 75% found once; its top ten account for just over 8.5%. Details on this clone: Antigen unknown.

The sequenced material came from PBMCs. This receptor was obtained from a man younger than 40 in good health and CMV-seropositive. The chain joins TRBV20-1 to TRBJ1-4; the D is unclear. The CDR3 loop reads CSAVINEKLFF. The CDR3 DNA follows: TGCAGTGCTGTTATAAATGAAAAACTGTTTTTT.